Listed here are 6 T cell receptor beta chains from one sample, sequenced in a study of cytomegalovirus exposure and HLA in healthy donors. PCR involved 60 Vbeta and 13 Jbeta primers. The assay was immunoSEQ multiplex PCR, and TCRdb's table has in-frame clones only and misses some. The table lists fewer than 200,000 clones, around 68% of them singletons. Sequencing was done on a sample of PBMCs. The receptors shown here come from a woman aged 40 to 49 in good health and CMV-seropositive.

This rearrangement joins TRBV7-2 to TRBJ2-3; D remains ambiguous. V lost 4 bases and J 2 bases, leaving 7 bases between the germline ends. The CDR3 length is 13 residues. Looked up from germline, CDR1 is SGHTA and CDR2 is FQGNSA. CDR3 DNA sequence: TGTGCCAGCAGCTATGAGCACACAGATACGCAGTATTTT. Protein: CASSYEHTDTQYF. The complete variable domain, with remaining parts taken from reference TRBV7-2 and TRBJ2-3, reads GAGVSQSPSNKVTEKGKDVELRCDPISGHTALYWYRQSLGQGLEFLIYFQGNSAPDKSGLPSDRFSAERTGGSVSTLTIQRTQQEDSAVYLCASSYEHTDTQYFGPGTRLTVL.

The CDR3 DNA follows: TGCGCCAGCAGCCAAGAGGTCGGTCAGCCCCAGCATTTT. Protein sequence: CASSQEVGQPQHF. The chain uses TRBV4-3 and TRBJ1-5; no definite D call. Trimming cost V 0 bases and J 6 bases, with 6 bases left between them. The germline V gene encodes CDR1 LGHNA and CDR2 YSLEER. This CDR3 region has 13 residues.

The table lists this clone with a count of one. The V call is TRBV5-8, the J call TRBJ1-5, with no clear D. The CDR3 is 16 residues long. The V gene's germline CDR1 is SGHTS and CDR2 YDEGEE. Trimming pared 4 bases from V and 2 bases from J, leaving 16 bases between. CDR3 sequence reads: CASSPLGGSGNQPQHF. DNA for the CDR3: TGTGCCAGCAGCCCCCTCGGAGGGTCGGGCAATCAGCCCCAGCATTTT.

The gene calls are TRBV21-1 and TRBJ2-7; the D call of TRBD2 is as the table states it, not checked on the DNA. TRBV21-1 has pseudogene status. The CDR3 has 13 residues. The CDR3, as DNA: TGTGCCAGCAGCCAAAGCTGGTACTACGAGCAGTACTTC. Protein: CASSQSWYYEQYF.

The genes are TRBV13 and TRBJ2-7; TRBD2 agrees at 7 bases. The V and J ends lost 4 bases and 4 bases, in that order; junction bases with no gene match: 13. The germline gives CDR1 PRHDT, CDR2 FYEKMQ (reference sequence). This CDR3 comprises 16 residues. CDR3 DNA: TGTGCCAGCAGCTCGCTCGCCCGCGGGAGTAAATACGAGCAGTACTTC. Its protein product is CASSSLARGSKYEQYF. Variable domain in full (rest from reference TRBV13 and TRBJ2-7): AAGVIQSPRHLIKEKRETATLKCYPIPRHDTVYWYQQGPGQDPQFLISFYEKMQSDKGSIPDRFSAQQFSDYHSELNMSSLELGDSALYFCASSSLARGSKYEQYFGPGTRLTVT.

The V and J genes are TRBV28 and TRBJ2-7, with 12 nucleotides matching TRBD2. Per germline, CDR1 MDHEN and CDR2 SYDVKM. Trimming at V came to 6 bases and at J to 6 bases, leaving 15 bases not matched to a gene. The CDR3 runs to 17 residues. CDR3 residues: CASSDASGGGLGGEQYF. CDR3 coding DNA: TGTGCCAGCAGCGACGCTAGCGGGGGGGGGTTAGGTGGCGAGCAGTACTTC.